This T cell receptor (beta chain) was recovered during a study of OX40 agonist ivuxolimab in advanced cancers. Whole-study results and caveats: Compared with others, partial responders at 0.1-3.0 mg/kg displayed clonal expansion among the lowest. Antigens targeted by the expanded peripheral T cells were not determined.

The protocol was immunoSEQ multiplex PCR, while the TCRdb copy is restricted to in-frame clones and leaves out a portion. The sample shows tens of thousands of clones, approximately 90% of them seen only once. The CDR3 totals 15 residues. V was trimmed by 5 bases and J by 2 bases, leaving 17 bases between them. Germline CDR1 GTSNPN, CDR2 SVGIG (reference sequence). As concerns this clone: Its specificity is unknown.

The chain employs TRBV30 and TRBJ2-3; possibly TRBD1 or TRBD2 for D (6 bases each). The sample in question was CD4+ or CD8+ T cells sorted from blood, obtained in a trial of the OX40 agonist ivuxolimab. This receptor was obtained from an adult with an advanced solid tumor such as melanoma, head and neck, liver or kidney cancer. As DNA, the CDR3 is TGTGCCTGGTCTAGGGGGGCCCTTAACACAGATACGCAGTATTTT. This sequence encodes CAWSRGALNTDTQYF.